The clone carrying this T cell receptor (beta chain) was seen more than once but under ten times. Its target is not known. This sample is drawn from a study of T cells after yellow fever vaccination. Study-wide results and limits: Researchers report a weaker secondary response that nonetheless peaked faster, day 5 versus 15. Primary-vaccination clones mostly resurfaced post-booster (approximately 96% CD4, under 90% CD8). The bulk population could contribute abundant contaminating clonotypes to FACS-sorted repertoires.

The CDR3 sequence is 15 residues long. Germline V gene sequence: CDR1 LNHDA, CDR2 SQIVND (reference sequence). V lost 2 bases to trimming and J lost 0 bases, with 8 bases between them. Synthesis of TCR cDNA relied on 5'RACE template switching, which attached a universal primer site and UMIs. TCRdb processed the 5' RACE reads anew with MiXCR; each CDR3 protein has one entry. The data hold around 260,000 distinct CDR3 sequences, with around 5.3% observed a single time. The TCR comes from a man in his late teens or twenties who received the YFV17D yellow fever vaccine. The specimen was CD4+ T cells sorted from PBMCs, collected on the day of the yellow fever booster vaccination. V and J are TRBV19 and TRBJ2-1, with unresolved D. The CDR3 coding sequence is TGTGCCAGTAGTATAACCCCTAGCTCCTACAATGAGCAGTTCTTC. Protein sequence: CASSITPSSYNEQFF.